Below are 14 T cell receptor beta chains sequenced from a single sample in a study of T cells in Graves' hyperthyroidism and ophthalmopathy. The source material, RNA transcripts, was used to amplify TCR beta CDR3 regions. First-round RT-PCR of the TCR CDR3 relied on the HTBI primer set. Each CDR3 protein gets one entry after TCRdb re-called the multiplex PCR reads with MiXCR. The sample lists roughly 500,000 distinct CDR3 sequences; 46% were seen once. The sequenced material came from peripheral blood or thyroid tissue (not recorded which). Receptor source: an adult woman with Graves' disease, either hyperthyroidism or ophthalmopathy (not recorded which).

This clonotype was picked up many times. The chain recombines TRBV5-6 with TRBJ1-5; the D gene is possibly TRBD1 (5 bases). V was cut by 4 bases and J by 9 bases, with 17 bases left in between. The CDR3 loop spans 14 amino acids. Germline V CDR1 and CDR2: SGHDT, YYEEEE. The CDR3 coding sequence is TGTGCCAGCAGCCTGGGAGGGGTTCAGCCGCCCCAGCATTTT. Translating it yields CASSLGGVQPPQHF. The variable domain in full, completed from reference TRBV5-6 and TRBJ1-5, reads DAGVTQSPTHLIKTRGQQVTLRCSPKSGHDTVSWYQQALGQGPQFIFQYYEEEERQRGNFPDRFSGHQFPNYSSELNVNALLLGDSALYLCASSLGGVQPPQHFGDGTRLSIL.

This clonotype occurred many times. The chain recombines TRBV5-1 with TRBJ2-7; 8 bases align to TRBD1. V was pared by 0 bases and J by 3 bases, with 5 bases of the junction left unmatched. CDR3 length: 15 amino acids. The germline gives CDR1 SGHRS, CDR2 YFSETQ. Written as DNA, the CDR3 is TGCGCCAGCAGCTTGGGGGGGACAGGAAACTACGAGCAGTACTTC. It specifies CASSLGGTGNYEQYF.

The chain employs TRBV2 and TRBJ2-5, with TRBD2 as a possible D gene (6 bases). Trimming pared 7 bases from V and 4 bases from J, leaving 19 bases between. Germline loops: CDR1 SNHLY, CDR2 FYNNEI. This CDR3 is 15 amino acids long. CDR3 sequence: CASTNGGKSPETQYF. The DNA for the CDR3 is TGTGCCAGCACCAATGGAGGGAAGTCCCCAGAGACCCAGTACTTC.

This clonotype turned up a few times. The gene calls are TRBV2 and TRBJ2-5, with TRBD2 identical over 9 bases. The germline gives CDR1 SNHLY, CDR2 FYNNEI. V dropped 7 bases and J dropped 5; count of bases not matched to a gene: 8. The CDR3 is 14 residues long. CDR3 sequence reads: CASTGGRAEETQYF. The CDR3 DNA reads as TGTGCCAGCACGGGCGGGAGGGCCGAGGAGACCCAGTACTTC.

The chain is built from TRBV29-1 and TRBJ2-7, with D unresolved. The CDR3 loop spans 12 amino acids. Trimming shortened V by 4 bases and J by 7 bases, and 14 bases separated the two germline ends. Germline CDR1 and CDR2: SQVTM and ANQGSEA. This chain's CDR3 is CSVVVGSGEQYF. The CDR3 DNA reads as TGCAGCGTTGTAGTGGGTTCTGGAGAGCAGTACTTC.

A remark on this clonotype: The junction does not match germline at one end; this may be a read error. The rearrangement uses TRBV10-3 and TRBJ2-6, with D possibly called TRBD1 or TRBD2 (5 bases each). Germline lookup yields CDR1 ENHRY and CDR2 SYGVKD. The CDR3 totals 14 residues. The CDR3: CTIRGTSGANVLTF. CDR3 sequence (DNA): TGTACCATCAGAGGGACCTCTGGGGCCAACGTCCTGACTTTC.

V is TRBV12-3 or TRBV12-4 and J is TRBJ1-5; D is unresolved. The CDR3 spans 14 residues. Trimming removed 7 bases at V and 2 bases at J, with 12 bases between. CDR3 coding DNA: TGTGCCAGCAATCTCCCCGGGGGCAATCAGCCCCAGCATTTT. Residues: CASNLPGGNQPQHF.

This clonotype was recorded many times. The chain combines TRBV6-6 with TRBJ1-1; the D gene is possibly TRBD1 (6 bases). With 6 bases removed from V and 1 base from J, the gap between germline ends came to 18 bases. Germline CDR1 MNHNY, CDR2 SVGAGI (reference sequence). The CDR3 consists of 16 residues. The DNA for the CDR3 is TGTGCCAGCAGCCCCCTGGACAGCCTGGGGAACACTGAAGCTTTCTTT. Protein: CASSPLDSLGNTEAFF.

Concerning this clonotype itself: Being one base from a much bigger clone, this may be a read error. V gene TRBV19 combines with J gene TRBJ1-5, with D possibly TRBD1 on 5 matching bases. Germline CDR1 is LNHDA and CDR2 is SQIVND (reference sequence). Trimming cost V 5 bases and J 3 bases, with 11 bases left between them. The CDR3 is made up of 14 amino acids. CDR3 bases: TGTGCCAGTAGTTCGACAGAGGACAATCAGCCCCAGCATTTT. Amino acids: CASSSTEDNQPQHF.

Many counts were recorded for this clonotype. This rearrangement joins TRBV5-1 to TRBJ2-7, with D hard to call. The CDR3 is 14 amino acids. Germline CDR1 and CDR2: SGHRS and YFSETQ. The germline V and J ends were trimmed by 0 bases and 2 bases, with 9 bases remaining between them. The CDR3 nucleotides read TGCGCCAGCAGCTTGGGACCGAATCCCTACGAGCAGTACTTC. Translating it yields CASSLGPNPYEQYF.

The CDR3 DNA follows: TGCAGCGTTGCCCTAGCGGGCGGCTACGAGCAGTACTTC. Residues: CSVALAGGYEQYF. The rearrangement uses TRBV29-1 and TRBJ2-7, with 8 bases lining up with TRBD2. CDR3 length: 13 amino acids. Germline assignment: CDR1 SQVTM and CDR2 ANQGSEA. The junction had 5 bases not matched to a gene; V was cut back by 4 bases and J by 3 bases.

This chain connects TRBV15 to TRBJ1-2; D is possibly TRBD1 (5 bases). The CDR3 sequence is 12 residues long. Looked up from germline, CDR1 is LNHNV and CDR2 is YYDKDF (reference sequence). Trimming took off 5 bases at V and 10 bases at J, with 14 bases between the two ends. The CDR3 DNA reads TGTGCCACCAGCTCCCCGGGAGGGACCTACACCTTC. The encoded protein is CATSSPGGTYTF.

This clonotype was counted ten times or more. This rearrangement joins TRBV12-3 or TRBV12-4 to TRBJ1-2; D ambiguous. V lost 6 bases to trimming and J lost 3 bases, with 11 bases between them. This CDR3 comprises 13 residues. In DNA, the CDR3 is TGTGCCAGCAGGACTGGAGGGCACTATGGCTACACCTTC. Residues: CASRTGGHYGYTF.

V and J are TRBV5-1 and TRBJ2-6; D may be TRBD1 (6 bases). The CDR3 has 18 amino acids. The V end lost 1 base, the J end lost 4 bases, and 18 bases lay between the germline ends. CDR1 is SGHRS, CDR2 YFSETQ, per germline. Here the CDR3 DNA reads TGCGCCAGCAGCTTGCCCGGGACACTTAGCGCAGGGGCCAACGTCCTGACTTTC. As protein: CASSLPGTLSAGANVLTF.